This TCR beta chain was captured by sequencing in a study of identical twins. Study findings and constraints: Beta out-of-frame twin sharing showed a weaker excess. Conclusions leaned on cross-sectional statistical analysis and did not track the same donors over time.

Via MiXCR, TCRdb re-called the 5' RACE reads, giving one row per CDR3 protein. The sample holds 700,000 or so distinct CDR3 sequences, 8.6% seen once. This CDR3 comprises 12 residues. Trimming left V 4 bases short and J 10 bases short, with 11 bases between. Per germline, CDR1 SEHNR and CDR2 FQNEAQ (reference sequence). This clonotype showed up many times. The antigen is not known. In addition, the sample was reused for a study of yellow fever vaccine responses in identical twins.

The sample comprised PBMCs. The chain combines TRBV7-9 with TRBJ2-1; D is undetermined. The receptor comes from a woman aged 18-30 years in good health. The CDR3 DNA sequence: TGTGCCAGCAGCTCCACCTCTTTAGAGCAGTTCTTC. As protein: CASSSTSLEQFF.